The entry that follows covers one T cell receptor beta chain sequence. Its target is unknown. The sample belongs to a study of T cell responses to AZD1222 COVID-19 vaccine. Study-wide results and caveats: Receipt of two AZD1222 doses was followed by a rise in Spike-specific TCR breadth and depth.

The repertoire was sequenced with immunoSEQ multiplex PCR; TCRdb's copy has only in-frame clones and lacks some. The table shows roughly 110,000 clones, with 70% to 90% occurring only once. With 2 bases removed from V and 3 bases from J, the gap between germline ends came to 8 bases. Germline values: CDR1 SGHTA, CDR2 FQGNSA. The CDR3 is 13 amino acids. The chain has TRBV7-2 and TRBJ2-7; no clear D gene. The clonotype originates from an adult who received the AZD1222 COVID-19 vaccine. This specimen was peripheral blood, taken 28 days after the second AZD1222 dose. DNA for the CDR3: TGTGCCAGCAGCTTATTGAGAGGCTACGAGCAGTACTTC. Translating it yields CASSLLRGYEQYF.